The present T cell receptor beta chain was sequenced within a study of PD-1 blockade in classical Hodgkin lymphoma. Regarding the study as a whole: Patients starting nivolumab under 1 year after ASCT were excluded. There was a significant rise in CD4+ TCR diversity by C4D1, with no such rise for CD8+. Lower baseline TCR diversity marked trial partial responders and progressors.

The protocol was immunoSEQ multiplex PCR, while the TCRdb copy is restricted to in-frame clones and leaves out a portion. The sample lists 50,000 to 65,000 clones; 80% to 95% were seen once. From germline, CDR1 is SGHRS and CDR2 YFSETQ. The ends lost 2 bases at V and 7 bases at J; junction bases unmatched: 5. This CDR3 has 14 amino acids. Each and every patient relapsed after autologous stem cell transplantation, and patients got differing brentuximab vedotin exposure. The best responses consisted of complete response, partial response or progressive disease. This clone appeared once. Its target is not known.

The sequencing used peripheral blood mononuclear cells (PBMCs), collected before the second cycle of nivolumab. The clonotype was recovered from a human donor with classical Hodgkin lymphoma. The rearrangement links TRBV5-1 to TRBJ2-2; 7 bases agree with TRBD1. The CDR3 sequence is CASSLDRAGGELFF. CDR3 sequence (DNA): TGCGCCAGCAGCTTAGACAGGGCAGGCGGGGAGCTGTTTTTT.